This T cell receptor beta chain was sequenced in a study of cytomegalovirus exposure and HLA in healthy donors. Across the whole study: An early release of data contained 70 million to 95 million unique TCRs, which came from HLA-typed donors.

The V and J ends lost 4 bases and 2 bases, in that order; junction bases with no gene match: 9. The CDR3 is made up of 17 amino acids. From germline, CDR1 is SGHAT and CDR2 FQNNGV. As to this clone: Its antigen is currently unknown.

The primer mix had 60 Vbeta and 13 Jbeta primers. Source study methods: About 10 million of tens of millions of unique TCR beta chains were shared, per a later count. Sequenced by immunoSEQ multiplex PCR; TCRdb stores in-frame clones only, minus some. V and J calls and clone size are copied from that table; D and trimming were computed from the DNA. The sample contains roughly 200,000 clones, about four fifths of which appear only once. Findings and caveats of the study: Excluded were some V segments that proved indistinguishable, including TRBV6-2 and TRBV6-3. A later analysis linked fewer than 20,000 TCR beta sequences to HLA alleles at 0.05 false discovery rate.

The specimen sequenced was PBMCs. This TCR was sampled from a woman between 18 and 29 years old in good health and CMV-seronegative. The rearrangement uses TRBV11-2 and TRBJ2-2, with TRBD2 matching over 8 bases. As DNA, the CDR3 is TGTGCCAGCAGCTCACCCCTAGCGGGCACTAACACCGGGGAGCTGTTTTTT. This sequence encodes CASSSPLAGTNTGELFF. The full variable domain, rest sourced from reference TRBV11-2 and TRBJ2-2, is EAGVAQSPRYKIIEKRQSVAFWCNPISGHATLYWYQQILGQGPKLLIQFQNNGVVDDSQLPKDRFSAERLKGVDSTLKIQPAKLEDSAVYLCASSSPLAGTNTGELFFGEGSRLTVL.